These 24 T cell receptor beta chains were sequenced from one sample in a study of T-cell memory formation after mild COVID-19 (dated by TCRdb to the early 2020s). The library came from 5' RACE. TCRdb shows the sequencer as Illumina NovaSeq 6000. In TCRdb, the public reads were trimmed at Q25 with fastp and aligned with MiXCR, with productive beta chains retained. Entries that share a CDR3 protein sequence are merged under the most common genes and DNA. Within this sample are around 180,000 distinct CDR3 sequences, with roughly 17% of them counted one time only. Jointly, the top ten make up 2% to 2.5% of the sample. Sequenced input: PBMCs or a T cell subset sorted from them (not recorded which). These TCRs come from an adult woman who had mild COVID-19 (a few samples of this study predate the infection). The sample titles of this study are shuffled in the database, so cell type and time point are left out; the donor was told from shared clones.

This clonotype was seen at least ten times. The V gene is TRBV2, the J gene TRBJ2-7; TRBD2 agrees at 7 bases. This CDR3 region has 14 residues. Germline CDR1 SNHLY, CDR2 FYNNEI. The ends lost 7 bases at V and 4 bases at J; junction bases unmatched: 10. The CDR3 DNA is TGTGCCAGCACCCGGCAGGGTAGCGGGTACGAGCAGTACTTC. It is translated as CASTRQGSGYEQYF.

The chain employs TRBV14 and TRBJ2-1, with 7 bases identical to TRBD2. Germline V gene data show CDR1 as SGHDN and CDR2 as FVKESK. V shed 10 bases, J shed 5 bases, and the junction held 17 bases outside the gene matches. The CDR3 length is 16 residues. CDR3 protein: CATKRVAGVVNNEQFF. As DNA, the CDR3 is TGTGCCACTAAGAGGGTGGCGGGAGTCGTCAACAATGAGCAGTTCTTC.

This clonotype has a handful of counts. The chain has TRBV5-1 and TRBJ1-1, with D maybe TRBD1 (5 bases). The CDR3 loop spans 16 amino acids. CDR1 and CDR2 from the germline V gene are SGHRS and YFSETQ. Trimming left V 3 bases short and J 2 bases short, with 17 bases between. The CDR3: CASSSQPGNSNTEAFF. The CDR3 DNA sequence: TGCGCCAGCAGCTCTCAACCAGGGAATTCAAACACTGAAGCTTTCTTT.

V is TRBV24-1 and J is TRBJ2-3; 12 bases agree with TRBD2. J was trimmed by 4 bases and V by 4 bases; bases with no gene match: 8. Germline V gene data show CDR1 as KGHDR and CDR2 as SFDVKD. This CDR3 comprises 17 residues. The CDR3 coding sequence is TGTGCCACCAGTGAGACTAGCGGGAGCTTTACAGCAGATACGCAGTATTTT. Protein: CATSETSGSFTADTQYF.

The chain uses TRBV11-3 and TRBJ2-7; TRBD1 matches at 8 bases. The CDR3 loop spans 15 amino acids. The V segment lost 5 bases and the J segment 5 bases; nucleotides outside the gene matches: 11. Germline assignment: CDR1 SGHNT and CDR2 YENEEA. CDR3 DNA sequence: TGTGCCAGCAGCCTTCAGTCAGGGGGCTCGAACGAGCAGTACTTC. This sequence encodes CASSLQSGGSNEQYF.

The chain has TRBV25-1 and TRBJ2-5; D possibly corresponds to TRBD2 (6 bases). Germline V gene lookup returns CDR1 MGHDK and CDR2 SYGVNS. The CDR3 spans 15 residues. The V end lost 2 bases, the J end lost 5 bases, and 15 bases lay between the germline ends. DNA for the CDR3: TGTGCCAGCAGTGAACTATCCTTACGGGGGGAGACCCAGTACTTC. Translation gives CASSELSLRGETQYF.

This clonotype was counted only a few times. The chain employs TRBV4-2 and TRBJ1-6; no clear D. CDR3 size: 14 residues. Germline loops: CDR1 LGHNA, CDR2 YNFKEQ. Trimming removed 1 base at V and 7 bases at J, with 8 bases between. DNA of the CDR3: TGTGCCAGCAGCCAAGGGACTATAAATTCACCCCTCCACTTT. Translation: CASSQGTINSPLHF.

This clonotype was detected only a few times. This chain links TRBV4-1 with TRBJ1-2, with D perhaps TRBD1 (6 bases). V lost 1 base and J lost 5, with 11 bases in between. This CDR3 region has 14 residues. Germline loops: CDR1 MGHRA, CDR2 YSYEKL. CDR3 protein: CASSQVQQGYGYTF. The DNA for the CDR3 is TGCGCCAGCAGCCAAGTTCAACAGGGTTATGGCTACACCTTC.

The J gene is TRBJ1-2, the V gene TRBV6-6, with D perhaps TRBD1 (6 bases). In germline, CDR1 is MNHNY, CDR2 SVGAGI (reference sequence). Deletions cut 5 bases from V and 2 bases from J, with 15 bases between. CDR3 length equals 15 residues. CDR3 bases: TGTGCCAGCAGTGGAAACAGGGTATCCAACTATGGCTACACCTTC. Its translation: CASSGNRVSNYGYTF.

The chain combines TRBV7-8 with TRBJ1-1, with D perhaps matching TRBD1 (5 bases). Germline loops: CDR1 SGHVS, CDR2 FQNEAQ. The germline V and J ends were trimmed by 2 bases and 5 bases, with 12 bases remaining between them. The CDR3 covers 14 residues. CDR3 region: CASSLPGGVTEAFF. CDR3 in DNA: TGTGCCAGCAGCTTACCGGGGGGGGTGACTGAAGCTTTCTTT.

This clonotype was seen more than once but under ten times. The chain joins TRBV15 to TRBJ1-1; TRBD1 matches 9 bases. V gave up 0 bases and J gave up 11 bases; unmatched junction bases: 10. Germline V lookup: CDR1 LNHNV, CDR2 YYDKDF (reference sequence). The CDR3 runs 15 residues. For the CDR3, the DNA is TGTGCCACCAGCAGAGAGACCGGGACAGGGAGTACGGCTTTCTTT. It encodes CATSRETGTGSTAFF.

This clonotype occurred a few times. Compared with germline, one end of the junction differs, possibly owing to a read error. The chain uses TRBV7-6 and TRBJ2-7; maybe TRBD1 (6 bases). The CDR3 is made up of 15 amino acids. CDR1 is SGHVS, CDR2 FNYEAQ, per germline. CDR3 sequence reads: CASSLRTDPSSEQYF. CDR3 DNA sequence: TGTGCCAGCAGCTTACGGACAGACCCGTCCTCCGAGCAGTACTTC.

This clonotype was found a few times. The rearrangement links TRBV27 to TRBJ2-1; 14 bases align to TRBD2. This CDR3 has 17 residues. The junction had 7 bases not matched to a gene; V was cut back by 2 bases and J by 7 bases. The germline CDR1 and CDR2 sequences are MNHEY and SMNVEV (reference sequence). The DNA of the CDR3 is TGTGCCAGCAGTTTAAAGTGGACTAGCGGGGGGTTAAATGAGCAGTTCTTC. Translated, it gives CASSLKWTSGGLNEQFF.

This clonotype turned up a few times. The chain joins TRBV20-1 to TRBJ2-3, with 10 bases fitting TRBD2. The CDR3 is 14 amino acids. Unmatched junction bases numbered 4, after V lost 3 bases and J lost 4 bases. CDR1 and CDR2 (germline): DFQATT, SNEGSKA (reference sequence). In DNA form, the CDR3 reads TGCAGTGCTAGTCCGAGCGGGAGGGCAGATACGCAGTATTTT. Its protein is CSASPSGRADTQYF.

The V call is TRBV24-1, the J call TRBJ1-3, with D possibly matching TRBD1 (5 bases). V lost 3 bases, J lost 0 bases, and 8 bases lay in between. The CDR3 totals 15 residues. Germline-derived CDR1 and CDR2 are KGHDR and SFDVKD. CDR3 sequence: CATSDPGGSGNTIYF. DNA of the CDR3: TGTGCCACCAGTGATCCGGGGGGCTCTGGAAACACCATATATTTT.

This clonotype was recorded many times. The chain employs TRBV7-2 and TRBJ2-7; TRBD1 matches at 7 bases. With V trimmed by 4 bases and J by 1 base, 4 bases remained unmatched. Germline V gene sequence: CDR1 SGHTA, CDR2 FQGNSA. This CDR3 has 14 residues. The CDR3 bases are TGTGCCAGCAGCTCCCGACAGGGTTCCTACGAGCAGTACTTC. Translated: CASSSRQGSYEQYF.

The table lists this clonotype with a few counts. This chain joins TRBV9 and TRBJ2-1; D is ambiguous. The germline V gene encodes CDR1 SGDLS and CDR2 YYNGEE. The CDR3 length is 15 residues. The V end was cut by 0 bases, the J end by 0 bases, with 7 bases between. CDR3 DNA sequence: TGTGCCAGCAGCGTAGAGGTGAGCTCCTACAATGAGCAGTTCTTC. Translation: CASSVEVSSYNEQFF.

The chain has TRBV27 and TRBJ2-2, with D perhaps matching TRBD1 (5 bases). Per germline, CDR1 MNHEY and CDR2 SMNVEV (reference sequence). The CDR3 is 14 residues long. V lost 1 base and J lost 4, with 7 bases in between. CDR3 sequence: CASSLLGATGELFF. The CDR3 DNA is TGTGCCAGCAGTTTATTAGGGGCCACCGGGGAGCTGTTTTTT.

This clonotype has just a few counts. The chain has TRBV12-3 or TRBV12-4 and TRBJ2-1, with TRBD2 matching over 13 bases. The CDR3 is made up of 18 amino acids. Trimming cost V 3 bases and J 8 bases; bases outside gene matches: 13. CDR3 sequence: CASSFKWGRTSGSHEQFF. The CDR3 nucleotides are TGTGCCAGCAGTTTTAAGTGGGGGAGGACTAGCGGGAGCCATGAGCAGTTCTTC.

The V call is TRBV20-1, the J call TRBJ2-5; 9 bases agree with TRBD2. Germline V CDR1 and CDR2: DFQATT, SNEGSKA (reference sequence). Germline trimming cut 0 bases from V and 4 bases from J; bases unmatched to any gene: 6. CDR3 length equals 15 residues. The CDR3, as DNA: TGCAGTGCTAGAGATCGGAGACTAGCGGTAGAGACCCAGTACTTC. This gives the protein CSARDRRLAVETQYF.

This clonotype has ten or more counts. The gene calls are TRBV7-2 and TRBJ2-2, with no clear D. In germline, CDR1 is SGHTA, CDR2 FQGNSA. The CDR3 totals 16 residues. The V gene lost 1 base and the J gene lost 6 bases, with 15 bases spanning the gap. The CDR3 is CASSLGALGGAGELFF. DNA for the CDR3: TGTGCCAGCAGCTTAGGCGCCCTGGGTGGGGCCGGGGAGCTGTTTTTT.

This chain links TRBV21-1 with TRBJ2-4; the table names TRBD1, a call not compared with the DNA. TRBV21-1 is a pseudogene locus. The CDR3 runs 16 residues. CDR3 loop: CARGSGQGKAKNIQYF. The CDR3 DNA sequence: TGTGCCAGGGGCTCGGGACAGGGAAAAGCCAAAAACATTCAGTACTTC.

The V and J genes are TRBV12-3 or TRBV12-4 and TRBJ2-1; tentative D call: TRBD1 (6 bases). Trimming took off 1 base at V and 6 bases at J, with 16 bases between the two ends. CDR3 length: 16 residues. The CDR3 bases are TGTGCCAGCAGTTTAGGATCAGGGGTGCTAGTCAATGAGCAGTTCTTC. Its protein is CASSLGSGVLVNEQFF.

The V gene is TRBV29-1, the J gene TRBJ2-7; D is tentatively TRBD1 or TRBD2 (5 bases each). The V end lost 4 bases, the J end lost 3 bases, and 13 bases lay between the germline ends. Germline CDR1 reads SQVTM; CDR2 reads ANQGSEA. The CDR3 is 13 amino acids. CDR3 region: CSVVSQGRYEQYF. In DNA, the CDR3 is TGCAGCGTTGTTAGTCAGGGACGCTACGAGCAGTACTTC.